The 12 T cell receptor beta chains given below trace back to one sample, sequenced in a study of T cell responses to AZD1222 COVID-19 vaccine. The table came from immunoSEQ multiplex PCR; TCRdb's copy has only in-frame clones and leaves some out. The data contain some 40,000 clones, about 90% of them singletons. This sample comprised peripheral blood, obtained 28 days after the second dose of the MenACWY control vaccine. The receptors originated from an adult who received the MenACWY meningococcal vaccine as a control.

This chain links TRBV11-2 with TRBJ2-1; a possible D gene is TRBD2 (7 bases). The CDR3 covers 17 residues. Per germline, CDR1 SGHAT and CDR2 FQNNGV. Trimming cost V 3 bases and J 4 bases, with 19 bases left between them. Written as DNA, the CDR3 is TGTGCCAGCAGCTTTAGGGGGAGGGCCGATAGATACAATGAGCAGTTCTTC. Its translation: CASSFRGRADRYNEQFF.

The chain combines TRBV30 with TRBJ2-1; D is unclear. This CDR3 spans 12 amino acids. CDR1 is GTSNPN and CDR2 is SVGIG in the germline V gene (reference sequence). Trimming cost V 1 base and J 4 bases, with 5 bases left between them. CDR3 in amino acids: CAWSAVYNEQFF. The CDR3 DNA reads TGTGCCTGGAGTGCAGTATACAATGAGCAGTTCTTC. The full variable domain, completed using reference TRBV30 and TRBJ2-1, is SQTIHQWPATLVQPVGSPLSLECTVEGTSNPNLYWYRQAAGRGLQLLFYSVGIGQISSEVPQNLSASRPQDRQFILSSKKLLLSDSGFYLCAWSAVYNEQFFGPGTRLTVL.

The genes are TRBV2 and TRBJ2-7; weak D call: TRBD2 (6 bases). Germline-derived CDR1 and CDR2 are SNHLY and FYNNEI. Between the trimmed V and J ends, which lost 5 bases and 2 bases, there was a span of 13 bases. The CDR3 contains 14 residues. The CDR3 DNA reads TGTGCCAGCAGTCCAATGCGGGGCGCCTACGAGCAGTACTTC. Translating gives CASSPMRGAYEQYF.

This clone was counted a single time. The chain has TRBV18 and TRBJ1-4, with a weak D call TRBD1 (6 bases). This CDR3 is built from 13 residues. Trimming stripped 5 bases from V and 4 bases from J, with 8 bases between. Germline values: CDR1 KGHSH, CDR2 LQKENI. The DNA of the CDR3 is TGTGCCAGCTCAAAAGGGGGTAATGAAAAACTGTTTTTT. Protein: CASSKGGNEKLFF.

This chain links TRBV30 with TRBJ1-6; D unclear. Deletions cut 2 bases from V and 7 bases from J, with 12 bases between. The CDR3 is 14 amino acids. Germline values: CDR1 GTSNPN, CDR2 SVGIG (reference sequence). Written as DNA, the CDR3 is TGTGCCTGGAGTTCGCTTGGAGCCAATTCACCCCTCCACTTT. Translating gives CAWSSLGANSPLHF.

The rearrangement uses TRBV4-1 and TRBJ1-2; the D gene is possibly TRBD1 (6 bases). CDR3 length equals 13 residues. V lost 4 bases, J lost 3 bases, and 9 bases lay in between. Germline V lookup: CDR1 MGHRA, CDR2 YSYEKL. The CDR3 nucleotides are TGCGCCAGCAGCCCAACAGGGTACTATGGCTACACCTTC. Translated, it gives CASSPTGYYGYTF.

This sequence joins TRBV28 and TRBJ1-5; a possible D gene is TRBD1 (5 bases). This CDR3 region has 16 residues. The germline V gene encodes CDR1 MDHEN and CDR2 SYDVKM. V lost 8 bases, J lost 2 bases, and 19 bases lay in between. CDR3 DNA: TGTGCCAGCCGTACGGCCCGGGGCGCGGGCAATCAGCCCCAGCATTTT. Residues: CASRTARGAGNQPQHF.

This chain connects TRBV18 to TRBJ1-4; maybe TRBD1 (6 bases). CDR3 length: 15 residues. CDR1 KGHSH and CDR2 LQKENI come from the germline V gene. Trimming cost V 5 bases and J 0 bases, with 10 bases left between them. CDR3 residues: CASSSRQATNEKLFF. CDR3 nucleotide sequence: TGTGCCAGCTCAAGCAGACAGGCAACTAATGAAAAACTGTTTTTT.

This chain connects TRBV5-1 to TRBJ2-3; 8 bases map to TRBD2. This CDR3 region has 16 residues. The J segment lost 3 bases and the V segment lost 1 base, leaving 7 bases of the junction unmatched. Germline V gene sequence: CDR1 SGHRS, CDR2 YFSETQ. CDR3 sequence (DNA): TGCGCCAGCAGCTTGTCTGGCAGCGGGAGTACAGATACGCAGTATTTT. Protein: CASSLSGSGSTDTQYF.

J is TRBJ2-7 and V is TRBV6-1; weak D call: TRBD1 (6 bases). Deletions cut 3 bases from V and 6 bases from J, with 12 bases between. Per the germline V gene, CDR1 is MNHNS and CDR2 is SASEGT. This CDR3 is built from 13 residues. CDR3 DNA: TGTGCCAGCAGTGAGTCTGGGGGCGGCGAGCAGTACTTC. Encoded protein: CASSESGGGEQYF.

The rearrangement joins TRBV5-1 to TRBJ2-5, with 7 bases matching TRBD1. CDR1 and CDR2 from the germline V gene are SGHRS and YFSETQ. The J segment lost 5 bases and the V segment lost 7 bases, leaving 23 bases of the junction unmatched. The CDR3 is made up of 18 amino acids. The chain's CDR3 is CASSRSSGTAFPRETQYF. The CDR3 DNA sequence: TGCGCCAGCTCCCGCTCATCCGGGACAGCGTTCCCCCGCGAGACCCAGTACTTC.

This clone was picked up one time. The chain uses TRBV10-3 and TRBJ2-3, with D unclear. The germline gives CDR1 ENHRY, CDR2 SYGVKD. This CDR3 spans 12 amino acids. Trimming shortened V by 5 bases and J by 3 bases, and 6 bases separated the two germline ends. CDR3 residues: CAISSLTDTQYF. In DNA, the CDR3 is TGTGCCATCAGTAGCCTGACAGATACGCAGTATTTT.